This T cell receptor beta chain was documented in a study of CD8 T cells in ankylosing spondylitis. TCRdb re-called the 5' RACE reads through MiXCR, storing one row per CDR3 protein. The table records about 840,000 distinct CDR3 sequences, approximately 10% of them present only once. The CDR3 is 15 amino acids. V was pared by 0 bases and J by 4 bases, with 12 bases between. Germline CDR1 SGHTA, CDR2 FQGNSA. Study-wide findings and caveats: Ankylosing spondylitis blood appeared to be characterized by a TCR beta motif of roughly eight highly homologous variants.

Concerning this clonotype itself: The antigen is not known.

The chain combines TRBV7-2 with TRBJ1-2, with unresolved D. This TCR was sampled from a male donor with ankylosing spondylitis. Sequenced: blood, either unsorted or a sorted T cell fraction (not recorded which). Written as DNA, the CDR3 is TGTGCCAGCAGCTTAGCGCGGGCGGCCCCCTATGGCTACACCTTC. Amino acid sequence: CASSLARAAPYGYTF.